These T cell receptor beta chains were read from a single sample in a study of T-cell memory formation after mild COVID-19. TCRdb fed the 5' RACE reads into MiXCR, producing one record per CDR3 protein. The table includes roughly 150,000 distinct CDR3 sequences, around 13% detected once. The sequenced material came from PBMCs or a T cell subset sorted from them (not recorded which). The receptors come from an adult woman who had mild COVID-19 (a few samples of this study predate the infection). Cell type and time point are not known. Each CDR3 is given with its conserved first and last residue. Each record gives: CDR3 protein, CDR3 DNA, J gene, V gene, CDR3 length, clone size, D gene. A D gene is named only where the DNA matches it firmly. Clone size appears in some rows only: once, few, many, or a class for an expanded clone.

CASKASTSKGGELFF TGTGCCAGCAAGGCCTCGACTAGCAAAGGCGGGGAGCTGTTTTTT TRBJ2-2 TRBV27 15 - TRBD2
CASSRVGGTDTQYF TGTGCCAGCAGTAGGGTTGGAGGCACAGATACGCAGTATTTT TRBJ2-3 TRBV2 14 - -
CASMPVGANTGELFF TGTGCCAGCATGCCTGTCGGGGCGAACACCGGGGAGCTGTTTTTT TRBJ2-2 TRBV6-5 15 - -
CASSLALAGPTHTQYF TGTGCCAGCAGCTTGGCGTTAGCGGGCCCCACACATACGCAGTATTTT TRBJ2-3 TRBV5-8 16 few TRBD2
CASSSYAWDRAGDTQYF TGTGCCAGTAGTTCTTACGCATGGGACAGGGCAGGAGATACGCAGTATTTT TRBJ2-3 TRBV19 17 - TRBD1
CASTLDRGSNTGELFF TGTGCCAGCACGTTGGACAGGGGGTCGAACACCGGGGAGCTGTTTTTT TRBJ2-2 TRBV2 16 few TRBD1
CASSPQNTLGNEQFF TGTGCCAGCTCACCACAGAACACGCTGGGCAATGAGCAGTTCTTC TRBJ2-1 TRBV18 15 few -
CASSWERYEQYF TGTGCCAGCAGTTGGGAGCGGTACGAGCAGTACTTC TRBJ2-7 TRBV12-3/TRBV12-4 12 many -
CSFASGLGRETQYF TGCAGCTTCGCTAGCGGGCTCGGCCGAGAGACCCAGTACTTC TRBJ2-5 TRBV29-1 14 few TRBD2
CASSLKETQYF TGTGCCAGCAGTTTAAAAGAGACCCAGTACTTC TRBJ2-5 TRBV7-2 11 many -
CASSLTGWSSYNEQFF TGCGCCAGCAGCCTAACAGGGTGGAGCTCCTACAATGAGCAGTTCTTC TRBJ2-1 TRBV5-1 16 few -
CASSLADKVLTSGNTIYF TGTGCCAGCAGTTTAGCGGATAAGGTCCTGACCTCTGGAAACACCATATATTTT TRBJ1-3 TRBV12-3/TRBV12-4 18 few -
CASSYSPTRDTQYF TGTGCCAGCAGTTATAGCCCGACCCGAGATACGCAGTATTTT TRBJ2-3 TRBV6-9 14 - -
CASSLAASGSQETQYF TGCGCCAGCAGCTTGGCGGCTAGCGGGAGTCAAGAGACCCAGTACTTC TRBJ2-5 TRBV5-1 16 - TRBD2
CSVEDRGSTDSGANVLTF TGCAGCGTTGAAGATCGGGGTTCAACCGATTCTGGGGCCAACGTCCTGACTTTC TRBJ2-6 TRBV29-1 18 - -
CASSLGGGVTEAFF TGCGCCAGCAGCCTCGGGGGGGGTGTGACTGAAGCTTTCTTT TRBJ1-1 TRBV5-1 14 - -
CASSSRGTTNEKLFF TGTGCCAGCAGCTCCCGCGGAACCACTAATGAAAAACTGTTTTTT TRBJ1-4 TRBV9 15 - -
CASSPRLAGVSSLSYEQYF TGTGCCAGCAGCCCAAGACTAGCGGGGGTGTCCTCCCTTTCCTACGAGCAGTACTTC TRBJ2-7 TRBV7-6 19 many TRBD2
CSALGPFNQPQHF TGCAGTGCCCTTGGACCGTTCAATCAGCCCCAGCATTTT TRBJ1-5 TRBV20-1 13 few -
CASSQDRPSYNEQFF TGTGCCAGCAGCCAAGATAGGCCCTCCTACAATGAGCAGTTCTTC TRBJ2-1 TRBV3-1 15 - -
CASSLEGTADEQYF TGTGCCAGCAGCTTAGAGGGGACGGCGGACGAGCAGTACTTC TRBJ2-7 TRBV5-5 14 - -
CASSSQSGTVAKNIQYF TGCGCCAGCAGTTCCCAGTCAGGGACAGTAGCCAAAAACATTCAGTACTTC TRBJ2-4 TRBV5-1 17 - TRBD1
CASSLESGGPRKTQYF TGTGCCAGCAGCCTAGAGAGCGGGGGCCCCCGGAAGACGCAGTATTTT TRBJ2-3 TRBV3-1 16 - TRBD2
CASSPSAGTDTQYF TGTGCCAGCAGCCCTTCGGCGGGCACAGATACGCAGTATTTT TRBJ2-3 TRBV7-9 14 few -
CASSVRAGELFF TGTGCCAGCAGCGTAAGGGCCGGGGAGCTGTTTTTT TRBJ2-2 TRBV6-5 12 many -
CASSFQGGVTKNIQYF TGTGCCAGCAGCTTTCAGGGGGGAGTGACCAAAAACATTCAGTACTTC TRBJ2-4 TRBV5-5 16 many -
CASSTRGAGELFF TGTGCCAGCAGCACGCGGGGGGCCGGGGAGCTGTTTTTT TRBJ2-2 TRBV7-2 13 few TRBD2
CASSSDFRPPGELFF TGTGCCAGCAGCTCGGACTTCAGGCCTCCGGGGGAGCTGTTTTTT TRBJ2-2 TRBV7-3 15 - -
CASSLAAGLVSGELFF TGTGCCAGCAGTTTAGCCGCTGGACTAGTCTCCGGGGAGCTGTTTTTT TRBJ2-2 TRBV12-3/TRBV12-4 16 - TRBD2
CSVEKGRGGETQYF TGCAGCGTTGAAAAGGGCAGGGGAGGAGAGACCCAGTACTTC TRBJ2-5 TRBV29-1 14 few -
CASAPGGVGKEQFF TGTGCCAGCGCGCCCGGGGGGGTCGGTAAAGAGCAGTTCTTC TRBJ2-1 TRBV11-3 14 - TRBD2
CASSPRSYYGYTF TGTGCCAGCAGTCCGAGGAGTTACTATGGCTACACCTTC TRBJ1-2 TRBV6-6 13 few -
CASSKDRVETQYF TGTGCCAGTAGTAAGGACAGGGTGGAGACCCAGTACTTC TRBJ2-5 TRBV19 13 few TRBD1